The source of this T cell receptor (beta chain) is a study of blood T cell repertoires in COVID-19. Study context: Sample material is recorded as cDNA or gDNA derived from T cells, B-cell-depleted T cells, or PBMCs.

There are 15 residues in the CDR3. V gave up 4 bases and J gave up 4 bases; unmatched junction bases: 11. Germline-derived CDR1 and CDR2 are SGHRS and YFSETQ. Per the original data handling: How many nucleated cells were present was estimated from reference gene primer amplification. Produced via immunoSEQ multiplex PCR; TCRdb's table is partial and in-frame only. V and J calls and clone size are those listed in that table; D and trimming were worked out from the DNA. The repertoire has tens of thousands of clones, more than 70% of them found once; the top ten carry 8% to 10%. The sample taken for sequencing was peripheral blood. The rearrangement uses TRBV5-1 and TRBJ2-7; TRBD1 agrees at 7 bases. This TCR came from a man aged 50-60 years with active COVID-19. The CDR3 reads CASSPSTGVVYEQYF. The CDR3 nucleotides are TGCGCCAGCAGCCCATCAACAGGGGTGGTTTACGAGCAGTACTTC.